Each of the 9 T cell receptor beta chains below was sequenced from the same sample in a study of blood T cell repertoires in COVID-19. TCRdb's table, derived via immunoSEQ multiplex PCR, lists solely in-frame clones and lacks some. The sample records 120,000 to 150,000 clones, roughly 76% being singletons. Input material: peripheral blood. The receptors here all came from a human donor with acute or convalescent COVID-19. The donor label of this sample is uncertain.

The gene calls are TRBV19 and TRBJ2-7; 8 bases agree with TRBD1. Germline values: CDR1 LNHDA, CDR2 SQIVND (reference sequence). This CDR3 is 15 amino acids long. With 8 bases clipped from V and 5 bases from J, the junction kept 14 bases outside the gene matches. Written as DNA, the CDR3 is TGTGCCAGTTCTATCGTGGGACAGGCCGAGGACGAGCAGTACTTC. This translates into CASSIVGQAEDEQYF.

The chain combines TRBV24-1 with TRBJ1-1; 12 nucleotides match TRBD1. The length of the CDR3 is 17 residues. Trimming took 3 bases from V and 5 from J; bases not matched to a gene: 9. CDR1 and CDR2 from the germline V gene are KGHDR and SFDVKD. Here the CDR3 reads CATSDAPGQGASTEAFF. The CDR3 nucleotides are TGTGCCACCAGTGATGCCCCGGGACAGGGGGCTAGTACTGAAGCTTTCTTT.

The chain recombines TRBV10-2 with TRBJ2-5; 10 positions agree with TRBD2. Per the germline V gene, CDR1 is WSHSY and CDR2 is SAAADI. This CDR3 spans 16 amino acids. V shed 6 bases, J shed 2 bases, and the junction held 9 bases outside the gene matches. CDR3 bases: TGCGCCAGCAGGAGGGGTTGGACTAGCGGACAAGAGACCCAGTACTTC. It is translated as CASRRGWTSGQETQYF.

The chain carries TRBV21-1 and TRBJ2-1; the DNA was not compared with TRBD1, the D call given in the table. TRBV21-1 is described as a pseudogene. The CDR3 totals 16 residues. The chain's CDR3 is CASTGQGSSGYNEQFF. CDR3 coding DNA: TGTGCCAGCACCGGACAGGGGAGTTCGGGCTACAATGAGCAGTTCTTC.

The chain employs TRBV12-3 or TRBV12-4 and TRBJ2-4; D may be TRBD2 (7 bases). V was pared by 8 bases and J by 9 bases, with 17 bases between. The CDR3 length is 13 residues. Here the CDR3 reads CASLGGGRSIQYF. CDR3 bases: TGTGCCAGCCTGGGGGGGGGCCGTAGCATTCAGTACTTC.

The J gene is TRBJ2-1, the V gene TRBV7-9; D perhaps matches TRBD1 (6 bases). Germline CDR1 is SEHNR and CDR2 is FQNEAQ (reference sequence). The V gene lost 4 bases and the J gene lost 8 bases, with 9 bases spanning the gap. This CDR3 spans 12 amino acids. DNA of the CDR3: TGTGCCAGCAGCTCCAAGGGGGATGAGCAGTTCTTC. The encoded protein is CASSSKGDEQFF. The full variable domain, its missing parts supplied by reference TRBV7-9 and TRBJ2-1, is DTGVSQNPRHKITKRGQNVTFRCDPISEHNRLYWYRQTLGQGPEFLTYFQNEAQLEKSRLLSDRFSAERPKGSFSTLEIQRTEQGDSAMYLCASSSKGDEQFFGPGTRLTVL.

The rearrangement uses TRBV19 and TRBJ1-2; 9 bases map to TRBD1. The length of the CDR3 is 13 residues. Trimming removed 4 bases from V and 7 bases from J; junction bases left unmatched: 4. Germline lookup yields CDR1 LNHDA and CDR2 SQIVND (reference sequence). Here the CDR3 reads CASSTGDRVGYTF. The CDR3, as DNA: TGTGCCAGTAGTACCGGGGACAGGGTTGGCTACACCTTC.

The rearrangement joins TRBV29-1 to TRBJ2-2; D is unclear. V lost 7 bases, J lost 3 bases, and 9 bases lay in between. There are 12 residues in the CDR3. CDR1 is SQVTM and CDR2 is ANQGSEA in the germline V gene. The CDR3 DNA reads as TGCAGCGGGGCCAGGCACACCGGGGAGCTGTTTTTT. Translation: CSGARHTGELFF.

The chain recombines TRBV15 with TRBJ2-7; TRBD2 is a possible D gene (5 bases). The ends were cut back, 0 bases at V and 2 bases at J, with 11 bases in the middle. CDR1 and CDR2 (germline): LNHNV, YYDKDF (reference sequence). This CDR3 comprises 15 residues. This chain's CDR3 is CATSRDTSGPYEQYV. CDR3 DNA sequence: TGTGCCACCAGCAGAGATACGAGCGGACCCTACGAGCAGTACGTC.